Following are 5 T cell receptor beta chains from one sample sequenced in a study of cytomegalovirus exposure and HLA in healthy donors. PCR amplification relied on 60 Vbeta primers (plus 13 Jbeta primers). Libraries were prepared by immunoSEQ multiplex PCR; TCRdb keeps only in-frame clonotypes and omits some of them. The sample holds over 150,000 clones; roughly four fifths are singletons and the top ten take around 3.3%. Sequenced sample: PBMCs. These receptor sequences come from a woman younger than 45 in good health and CMV-seropositive.

This chain uses TRBV7-9 with TRBJ2-5, with TRBD1 matching over 8 bases. The J call may be wrong; the DNA end is better matched by TRBJ2-7. The length of the CDR3 is 14 residues. CDR1 is SEHNR and CDR2 is FQNEAQ in the germline V gene (reference sequence). The CDR3 DNA is TGTGCCAGCAGCTTCGACAGGGGAGCTTACGAGCAGTACTTC. Protein product: CASSFDRGAYEQYF.

On this clone itself: One junction end does not reproduce the germline sequence, and a read error may be involved. The chain uses TRBV5-6 and TRBJ1-5, with 8 bases that match TRBD1. Germline V gene lookup returns CDR1 SGHDT and CDR2 YYEEEE. This CDR3 region has 14 residues. CDR3 region: CASGLTGADSPQHF. DNA for the CDR3: TGTGCCAGCGGCTTGACAGGGGCCGATAGCCCCCAGCATTTT.

The chain couples TRBV11-2 to TRBJ2-1; 10 positions match TRBD2. CDR1 and CDR2 (germline): SGHAT, FQNNGV. V dropped 1 base and J dropped 1; count of bases not matched to a gene: 7. CDR3 length: 18 residues. CDR3 DNA sequence: TGTGCCAGCAGCTTAGGAGGTAGCGGGAGGCTATCCTACAATGAGCAGTTCTTC. This encodes CASSLGGSGRLSYNEQFF.

The rearrangement links TRBV6-1 to TRBJ2-7; 7 nucleotides match TRBD1. CDR1 is MNHNS and CDR2 is SASEGT in the germline V gene. The CDR3 spans 14 residues. The trim removed 2 bases at V and 3 bases at J, leaving 4 bases unmatched. The CDR3 region has the DNA TGTGCCAGCAGTGAATCTACAGGGGTCTACGAGCAGTACTTC. Its translation: CASSESTGVYEQYF.

This CDR3 reads CASSRGTGGQTQYF. DNA of the CDR3: TGTGCCAGCAGCCGTGGGACAGGGGGCCAGACCCAGTACTTC. This rearrangement joins TRBV5-5 to TRBJ2-5; 12 bases fit TRBD1. Losses at the gene ends were 4 bases for V and 6 bases for J; bases not matched to a gene: 4. CDR3 size: 14 residues. Germline V gene data show CDR1 as SGHKS and CDR2 as YYEKEE (reference sequence).